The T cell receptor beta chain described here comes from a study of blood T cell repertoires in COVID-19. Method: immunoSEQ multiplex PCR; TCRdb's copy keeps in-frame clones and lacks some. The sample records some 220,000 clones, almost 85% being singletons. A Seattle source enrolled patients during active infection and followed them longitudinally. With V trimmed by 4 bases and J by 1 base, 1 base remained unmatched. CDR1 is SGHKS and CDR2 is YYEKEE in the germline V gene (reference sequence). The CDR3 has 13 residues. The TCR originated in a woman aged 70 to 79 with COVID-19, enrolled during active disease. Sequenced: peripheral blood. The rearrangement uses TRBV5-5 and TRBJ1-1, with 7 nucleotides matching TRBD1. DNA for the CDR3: TGTGCCAGCAGCCGGACAGGGAACACTGAAGCTTTCTTT. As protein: CASSRTGNTEAFF.